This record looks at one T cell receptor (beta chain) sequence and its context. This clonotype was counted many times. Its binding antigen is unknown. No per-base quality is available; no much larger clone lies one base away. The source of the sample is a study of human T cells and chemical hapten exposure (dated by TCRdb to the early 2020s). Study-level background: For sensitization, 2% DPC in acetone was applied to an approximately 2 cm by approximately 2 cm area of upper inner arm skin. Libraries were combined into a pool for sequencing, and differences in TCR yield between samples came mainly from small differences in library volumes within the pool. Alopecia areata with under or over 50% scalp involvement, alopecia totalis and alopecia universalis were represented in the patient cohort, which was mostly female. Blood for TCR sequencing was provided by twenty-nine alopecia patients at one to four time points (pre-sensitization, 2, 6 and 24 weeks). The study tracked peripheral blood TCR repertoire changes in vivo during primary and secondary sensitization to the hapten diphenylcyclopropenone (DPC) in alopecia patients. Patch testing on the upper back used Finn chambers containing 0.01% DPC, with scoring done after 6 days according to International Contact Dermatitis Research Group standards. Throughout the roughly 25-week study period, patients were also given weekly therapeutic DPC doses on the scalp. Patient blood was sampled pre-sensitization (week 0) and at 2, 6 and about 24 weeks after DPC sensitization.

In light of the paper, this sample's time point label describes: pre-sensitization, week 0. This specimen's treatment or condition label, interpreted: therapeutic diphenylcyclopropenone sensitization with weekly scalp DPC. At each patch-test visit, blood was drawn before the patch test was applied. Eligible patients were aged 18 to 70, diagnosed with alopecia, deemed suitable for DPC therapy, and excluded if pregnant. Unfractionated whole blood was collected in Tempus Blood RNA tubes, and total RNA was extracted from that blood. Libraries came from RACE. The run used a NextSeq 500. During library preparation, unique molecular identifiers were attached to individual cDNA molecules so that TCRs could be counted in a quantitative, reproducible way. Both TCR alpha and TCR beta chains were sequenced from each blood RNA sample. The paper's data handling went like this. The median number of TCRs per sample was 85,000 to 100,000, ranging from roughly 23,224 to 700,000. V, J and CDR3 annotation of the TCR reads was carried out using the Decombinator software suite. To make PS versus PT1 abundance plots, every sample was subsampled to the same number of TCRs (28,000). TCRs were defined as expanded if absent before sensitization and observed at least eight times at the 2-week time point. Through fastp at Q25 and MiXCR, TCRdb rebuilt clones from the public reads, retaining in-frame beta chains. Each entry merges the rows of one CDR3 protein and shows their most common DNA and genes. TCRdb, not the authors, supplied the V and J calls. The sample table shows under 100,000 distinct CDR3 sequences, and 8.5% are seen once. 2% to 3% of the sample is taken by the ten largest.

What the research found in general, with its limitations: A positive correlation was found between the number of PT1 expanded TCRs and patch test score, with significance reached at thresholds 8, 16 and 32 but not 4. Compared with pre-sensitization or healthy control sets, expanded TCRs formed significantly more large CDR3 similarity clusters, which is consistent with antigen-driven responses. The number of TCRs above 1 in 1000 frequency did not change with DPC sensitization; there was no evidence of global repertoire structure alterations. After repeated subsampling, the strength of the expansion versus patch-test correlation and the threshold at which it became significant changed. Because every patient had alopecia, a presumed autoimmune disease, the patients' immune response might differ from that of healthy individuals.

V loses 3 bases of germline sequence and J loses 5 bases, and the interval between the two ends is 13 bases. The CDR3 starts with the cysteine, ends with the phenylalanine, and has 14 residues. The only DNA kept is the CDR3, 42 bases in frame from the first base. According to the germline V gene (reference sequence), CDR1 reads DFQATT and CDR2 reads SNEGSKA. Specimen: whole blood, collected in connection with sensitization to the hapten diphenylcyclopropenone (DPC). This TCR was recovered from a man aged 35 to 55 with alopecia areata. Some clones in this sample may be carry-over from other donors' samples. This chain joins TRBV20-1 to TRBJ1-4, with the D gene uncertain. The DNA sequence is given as TGCAGTGCTAGTAATGGGCAGAGAAATGAAAAACTGTTTTTT. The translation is CSASNGQRNEKLFF.